Each of the 28 T cell receptor beta chains below was sequenced from the same sample in a study of T cell repertoires in cytomegalovirus infection. TCRdb reprocessed the reads with MiXCR, giving one entry per CDR3 protein. The sample holds 680,000 or so distinct CDR3 sequences, roughly 36% seen once. Sequencing was performed on PBMCs. Every receptor here comes from a human donor in good health (CMV status not recorded). Some clones in this sample may be carry-over from other donors' samples.

The gene calls are TRBV28 and TRBJ1-5, with D perhaps TRBD1 (6 bases). Trimming left V 7 bases short and J 4 bases short, with 23 bases between. This CDR3 has 17 residues. In germline, CDR1 is MDHEN, CDR2 SYDVKM. The CDR3 sequence: CASTNWVGQAGNQPQHF. The CDR3 region has the DNA TGTGCCAGCACCAACTGGGTGGGACAAGCGGGTAATCAGCCCCAGCATTTT. Filled out from reference TRBV28 and TRBJ1-5, the complete variable domain reads DVKVTQSSRYLVKRTGEKVFLECVQDMDHENMFWYRQDPGLGLRLIYFSYDVKMKEKGDIPEGYSVSREKKERFSLILESASTNQTSMYLCASTNWVGQAGNQPQHFGDGTRLSIL.

The table lists this clonotype with a few counts. The CDR3 nucleotides read TGTGCCAGCACCCAGAGAGATACGCAGTATTTT. Its translation is CASTQRDTQYF. The chain uses TRBV28 and TRBJ2-3; D not resolved. CDR1 and CDR2 from the germline V gene are MDHEN and SYDVKM. V lost 7 bases to trimming and J lost 5 bases, with 7 bases between them. CDR3 length equals 11 residues.

Details on this clonotype: Since a much larger clone is just one base distant, this may be a read error. The chain employs TRBV4-1 and TRBJ1-1, with a possible D match to TRBD1 (5 bases). Germline V gene lookup returns CDR1 MGHRA and CDR2 YSYEKL. The CDR3 is 15 residues long. The CDR3 reads CASSQEVRGVTDAFF. In DNA, the CDR3 is TGCGCCAGCAGCCAAGAAGTACGGGGGGTGACTGATGCTTTCTTT.

As regards this clonotype: One end of the junction does not line up with germline, which may come from a read error. The CDR3 protein is CARSFVPLYEKYF. DNA for the CDR3: TGTGCCAGAAGCTTCGTACCGCTCTACGAGAAGTACTTC. V usage is TRBV7-2 and J usage is TRBJ2-7; D gene ambiguous. CDR3 size: 13 residues. From germline, CDR1 is SGHTA and CDR2 FQGNSA. The complete variable domain, with remaining parts taken from reference TRBV7-2 and TRBJ2-7, reads GAGVSQSPSNKVTEKGKDVELRCDPISGHTALYWYRQSLGQGLEFLIYFQGNSAPDKSGLPSDRFSAERTGGSVSTLTIQRTQQEDSAVYLCARSFVPLYEKYFGPGTRLTVT.

This clonotype was observed a handful of times. The chain has TRBV19 and TRBJ1-1, with TRBD1 matching over 8 bases. V lost 2 bases and J lost 5; bases outside the gene matches: 19. Germline CDR1 is LNHDA and CDR2 is SQIVND (reference sequence). The CDR3 totals 19 residues. The DNA of the CDR3 is TGTGCCAGTAGTATACGCTCGACGGGCAGGGGGCTGTTTAAAACTGAAGCTTTCTTT. Translating it yields CASSIRSTGRGLFKTEAFF. Complete variable domain (other parts from reference TRBV19 and TRBJ1-1): DGGITQSPKYLFRKEGQNVTLSCEQNLNHDAMYWYRQDPGQGLRLIYYSQIVNDFQKGDIAEGYSVSREKKESFPLTVTSAQKNPTAFYLCASSIRSTGRGLFKTEAFFGQGTRLTVV.

In this sample, this clonotype turned up many times. V and J are TRBV7-2 and TRBJ1-5; 7 bases map to TRBD1. This CDR3 has 15 residues. V shed 1 base, J shed 7 bases, and the junction held 7 bases outside the gene matches. The germline CDR1 and CDR2 sequences are SGHTA and FQGNSA. The CDR3 DNA is TGTGCCAGCAGCTTAGTCGGGACAGACACCCAGCCCCAGCATTTT. This gives the protein CASSLVGTDTQPQHF.

The chain is built from TRBV12-3 or TRBV12-4 and TRBJ2-2; D possibly corresponds to TRBD1 (5 bases). The CDR3 covers 17 residues. Trimming took 5 bases from V and 0 from J, leaving 16 bases between them. The CDR3 protein is CASSHRQRTSNTGELFF. The DNA for the CDR3 is TGTGCCAGCAGTCATAGACAGCGAACCTCGAACACCGGGGAGCTGTTTTTT.

The CDR3 is CSARSTERTDTQYF. The CDR3 DNA is TGCAGTGCTAGAAGTACAGAACGCACAGATACGCAGTATTTT. The rearrangement joins TRBV20-1 to TRBJ2-3; no clear D gene. Germline-derived CDR1 and CDR2 are DFQATT and SNEGSKA (reference sequence). The CDR3 is made up of 14 amino acids. The V and J ends lost 2 bases and 1 base respectively, with 10 bases between them.

There are a few counts of this clonotype. This CDR3 is CASSYSRPQRNEQFF. The CDR3 DNA sequence: TGTGCCAGCAGTTACTCGAGGCCCCAGCGGAATGAGCAGTTCTTC. V gene TRBV6-2 or TRBV6-3 combines with J gene TRBJ2-1, with D possibly being TRBD2 (5 bases). V was pared by 0 bases and J by 7 bases, with 13 bases between. This CDR3 spans 15 amino acids. Per the germline V gene, CDR1 is MNHEY and CDR2 is SVGEGT.

The chain combines TRBV24-1 with TRBJ2-3; weak D call: TRBD2 (5 bases). CDR3 size: 14 residues. V was trimmed by 9 bases and J by 2 bases, leaving 14 bases between them. Germline V CDR1 and CDR2: KGHDR, SFDVKD. This CDR3 is CATAWGAFTDTQYF. In DNA, the CDR3 is TGTGCCACCGCTTGGGGAGCTTTCACAGATACGCAGTATTTT.

A note on this clonotype: A clone one base away is much larger, so this may be a read error. The chain employs TRBV7-7 and TRBJ1-1; D is unresolved. The CDR3 extends over 13 amino acids. Germline V gene data show CDR1 as SSHAT and CDR2 as FNYEAQ (reference sequence). This CDR3 is CDSSAIVNTEAFF. CDR3 sequence (DNA): TGTGACAGCAGCGCCATCGTGAACACTGAAGCTTTCTTT.

This chain connects TRBV20-1 to TRBJ2-7; no reliable D call. Trimming took 0 bases from V and 4 from J, leaving 16 bases between them. The germline V gene has CDR1 DFQATT and CDR2 SNEGSKA (reference sequence). The CDR3 length is 15 residues. CDR3 DNA sequence: TGCAGTGCTAGAGAGTCTAGAGTAAGGACGTACGAGCAGTACTTC. Amino acids: CSARESRVRTYEQYF.

This clonotype was observed many times. The rearrangement links TRBV12-3 or TRBV12-4 to TRBJ2-7; D is ambiguous. The CDR3 sequence is 14 residues long. V gave up 3 bases and J gave up 3 bases, with 12 bases separating them. The CDR3 nucleotides are TGTGCCAGCAGTTTTAGCCGCCTCCTCTACGAGCAGTACTTC. Translated, it gives CASSFSRLLYEQYF.

This clonotype was observed a handful of times. The rearrangement links TRBV5-1 to TRBJ1-4; no clear D gene. Germline-derived CDR1 and CDR2 are SGHRS and YFSETQ. The CDR3 consists of 15 residues. The V end lost 2 bases, the J end lost 0 bases, and 8 bases lay between the germline ends. CDR3 coding DNA: TGCGCCAGCAGCTTAATGGGGTCAACTAATGAAAAACTGTTTTTT. Protein: CASSLMGSTNEKLFF.

The J gene is TRBJ2-3, the V gene TRBV7-2, with D perhaps matching TRBD2 (6 bases). V was pared by 0 bases and J by 3 bases, with 16 bases between. The CDR3 spans 17 residues. The germline V gene has CDR1 SGHTA and CDR2 FQGNSA. In DNA form, the CDR3 reads TGTGCCAGCAGCTTAGCGCAGGGAGGCGTTGGGACAGATACGCAGTATTTT. Translated: CASSLAQGGVGTDTQYF.

This clonotype was recorded a few times. The rearrangement joins TRBV19 to TRBJ2-2, with no clear D. The germline CDR1 and CDR2 sequences are LNHDA and SQIVND (reference sequence). This CDR3 region has 15 residues. The ends were cut back, 2 bases at V and 0 bases at J, with 7 bases in the middle. The CDR3 is CASSISSANTGELFF. The CDR3 DNA is TGTGCCAGTAGTATATCGTCCGCGAACACCGGGGAGCTGTTTTTT.

This clonotype was counted a few times. The chain combines TRBV6-5 with TRBJ2-5; perhaps D is TRBD1 or TRBD2 (6 bases each). Per germline, CDR1 MNHEY and CDR2 SVGAGI. V dropped 0 bases and J dropped 4 bases, with 12 bases sitting between them. There are 15 residues in the CDR3. The CDR3 protein is CASSYSVGGGETQYF. The CDR3 nucleotides are TGTGCCAGCAGTTACTCGGTGGGGGGCGGAGAGACCCAGTACTTC.

This chain joins TRBV7-6 and TRBJ2-1, with 10 bases lining up with TRBD2. The V and J ends lost 3 bases and 0 bases, in that order; junction bases with no gene match: 11. The CDR3 runs to 19 residues. From germline, CDR1 is SGHVS and CDR2 FNYEAQ. Here the CDR3 reads CASSFGSGRASSSYNEQFF. DNA for the CDR3: TGTGCCAGCAGCTTTGGGAGCGGGAGGGCTTCTAGCTCCTACAATGAGCAGTTCTTC.

J is TRBJ2-3 and V is TRBV15, with 7 bases fitting TRBD1. The trim removed 3 bases at V and 2 bases at J, leaving 5 bases unmatched. The CDR3 length is 15 residues. Per germline, CDR1 LNHNV and CDR2 YYDKDF (reference sequence). For the CDR3, the DNA is TGTGCCACCAGCAGGGGGACAGCAACCACAGATACGCAGTATTTT. It encodes CATSRGTATTDTQYF.

This clonotype was seen more than once but under ten times. V is TRBV7-6 and J is TRBJ2-1; 9 bases are shared with TRBD1. The CDR3 has 15 amino acids. Germline V gene lookup returns CDR1 SGHVS and CDR2 FNYEAQ. J lost 6 bases, V lost 0 bases, and 3 bases had no gene match. The chain's CDR3 is CASSLAGQGSNEQFF. DNA of the CDR3: TGTGCCAGCAGCTTAGCGGGACAGGGAAGCAATGAGCAGTTCTTC.

This chain uses TRBV12-3 or TRBV12-4 with TRBJ1-4; D unresolved. This CDR3 comprises 14 residues. V was trimmed by 5 bases and J by 3 bases, leaving 10 bases between them. CDR3 sequence: CASSPVAANEKLFF. DNA for the CDR3: TGTGCCAGCAGTCCCGTAGCGGCTAATGAAAAACTGTTTTTT.

This clonotype was observed a single time. Here the CDR3 omits its conserved ending phenylalanine or tryptophan, so a read error is the likely source. In nucleotides, the CDR3 is TGTGCCAGCAGTTTTGGGACTAGCGTCTACGAGCAGTACTCC. It is translated as CASSFGTSVYEQYS. This rearrangement joins TRBV7-2 to TRBJ2-7; 10 nucleotides align to TRBD2. This CDR3 contains 14 residues. Germline assignment: CDR1 SGHTA and CDR2 FQGNSA. Germline trimming cut 6 bases from V and 3 bases from J; bases unmatched to any gene: 5.

This chain uses TRBV6-6 with TRBJ1-1; TRBD1 is a possible D gene (6 bases). The CDR3 is made up of 15 amino acids. V was trimmed by 2 bases and J by 1 base, leaving 11 bases between them. In germline, CDR1 is MNHNY, CDR2 SVGAGI (reference sequence). This chain's CDR3 is CASSYVGAPNTEAFF. CDR3 nucleotide sequence: TGTGCCAGCAGTTACGTGGGGGCCCCGAACACTGAAGCTTTCTTT.

This chain links TRBV7-2 with TRBJ1-1; maybe TRBD1 (6 bases). Germline-derived CDR1 and CDR2 are SGHTA and FQGNSA. Trimming shortened V by 3 bases and J by 11 bases, and 16 bases separated the two germline ends. This CDR3 contains 13 residues. In DNA, the CDR3 is TGTGCCAGCAGCTTCCGAGGAGGACAGTGGGCTTTCTTT. Protein sequence: CASSFRGGQWAFF.

There are many counts of this clonotype. The V call is TRBV12-3 or TRBV12-4, the J call TRBJ2-7, with D perhaps given as TRBD1 or TRBD2 (5 bases each). Between the trimmed V and J ends, which lost 6 bases and 2 bases, there was a span of 14 bases. The CDR3 has 14 residues. The CDR3 reads CASRLDRSAYEQYF. The CDR3 DNA is TGTGCCAGCAGACTAGACAGATCGGCCTACGAGCAGTACTTC.

V is TRBV15 and J is TRBJ2-1, with TRBD1 as a possible D gene (6 bases). Trimming cost V 0 bases and J 5 bases, with 11 bases left between them. Germline values: CDR1 LNHNV, CDR2 YYDKDF (reference sequence). The CDR3 has 15 residues. The CDR3 nucleotides are TGTGCCACCAGCAGAGACAGGGGCCCTAACAATGAGCAGTTCTTC. Encoded protein: CATSRDRGPNNEQFF.

The genes are TRBV5-5 and TRBJ1-4; D gene ambiguous. V dropped 0 bases and J dropped 2 bases, with 20 bases sitting between them. The germline V gene has CDR1 SGHKS and CDR2 YYEKEE (reference sequence). CDR3 length: 19 residues. The CDR3 sequence is CASSLELAWNWVTNEKLFF. The CDR3 region has the DNA TGTGCCAGCAGCTTGGAGTTGGCGTGGAACTGGGTGACTAATGAAAAACTGTTTTTT. Full variable domain (outside the CDR3, taken from reference TRBV5-5 and TRBJ1-4): DAGVTQSPTHLIKTRGQQVTLRCSPISGHKSVSWYQQVLGQGPQFIFQYYEKEERGRGNFPDRFSARQFPNYSSELNVNALLLGDSALYLCASSLELAWNWVTNEKLFFGSGTQLSVL.

This clonotype was recorded once. The CDR3 ends on some other residue instead of the conserved phenylalanine or tryptophan, so this is likely a read error. The chain carries TRBV20-1 and TRBJ2-7; D perhaps matches TRBD1 (6 bases). The CDR3 covers 14 residues. CDR1 and CDR2 (germline): DFQATT, SNEGSKA (reference sequence). The CDR3 loop reads CSARDRRQRYEQYS. Here the CDR3 DNA reads TGCAGTGCCAGAGACAGGAGACAGAGATACGAGCAGTACTCC.